Sequencing of this TCR beta chain was carried out in a study of response to subunit inactivated influenza vaccine. TCRdb reprocessed the RT-PCR reads with MiXCR, giving one entry per CDR3 protein. This table holds 500,000 or so distinct CDR3 sequences, approximately 15% found once. Findings of the study overall: Researchers suggested that each seasonal influenza vaccination recruits few new T cells.

V was cut by 6 bases and J by 8 bases, with 20 bases left in between. Looked up from germline, CDR1 is MNHNS and CDR2 is SASEGT. The CDR3 has 15 residues. This clonotype was seen a few times. The antigen remains unidentified. The TCR originated in a man aged 50-75 years who received an inactivated influenza vaccine. The J gene is TRBJ2-1, the V gene TRBV6-1, with TRBD1 as a possible D gene (6 bases). The sample in question was CD4+ T cells sorted from PBMCs, obtained less than 30 months after vaccination. For the CDR3, the DNA is TGTGCCAGCAGCGAGTGGGGCAGGGGCTGGGATGAGCAGTTCTTC. It translates to CASSEWGRGWDEQFF.